The T cell receptor (beta chain) described here comes from a study of control samples from healthy donors and cancer patients. CDR1 is LGHNA and CDR2 is YSLEER in the germline V gene. CDR3 length: 16 amino acids. The V end was cut by 1 base, the J end by 3 bases, with 13 bases between. TCRdb keeps only in-frame clones here, not all; method: immunoSEQ multiplex PCR. The sample has 90,000 to 150,000 clones, 88% seen once. The TCR originated in a man between 35 and 55 years old in good health. Material: blood. The J gene is TRBJ1-3, the V gene TRBV4-3; D perhaps matches TRBD1 (6 bases). The CDR3 sequence is CASSQAGGGRGNTIYF. Here the CDR3 DNA reads TGCGCCAGCAGCCAAGCTGGGGGCGGACGTGGAAACACCATATATTTT.